The next 30 T cell receptor beta chains were all read from a single sample in a study of OX40 agonist ivuxolimab in advanced cancers. Profiled with immunoSEQ multiplex PCR; TCRdb holds only in-frame clones, not every one. The sample consists of 50,000 to 75,000 clones, roughly 89% of them appearing once. The sample was CD4+ or CD8+ T cells sorted from blood, taken in a trial of the OX40 agonist ivuxolimab. The receptors shown here come from an adult with an advanced solid tumor such as melanoma, head and neck, liver or kidney cancer.

In this sample, this clone turned up a few times. The genes are TRBV2 and TRBJ1-4; 9 bases agree with TRBD1. The germline V gene has CDR1 SNHLY and CDR2 FYNNEI. There are 15 residues in the CDR3. J was trimmed by 10 bases and V by 4 bases; bases with no gene match: 10. The CDR3 region has the DNA TGTGCCAGCAGTGTGAAGAGGGACAGGGAGCGAAAACTGTTTTTT. This sequence encodes CASSVKRDRERKLFF.

This sequence joins TRBV19 and TRBJ2-2, with D possibly being TRBD1 or TRBD2 (5 bases each). V was clipped by 2 bases and J by 6 bases, with 22 bases between them. The CDR3 length is 18 residues. CDR1 and CDR2 from the germline V gene are LNHDA and SQIVND (reference sequence). CDR3 in DNA: TGTGCCAGTAGTATAAAAGCACCGAGGGGCCCCTATGCCGGGGAGCTGTTTTTT. Its protein is CASSIKAPRGPYAGELFF.

V and J are TRBV30 and TRBJ1-5; D gene unclear. Germline CDR1 is GTSNPN and CDR2 is SVGIG (reference sequence). The CDR3 sequence is 16 residues long. V lost 0 bases and J lost 0, with 12 bases in between. In nucleotides, the CDR3 is TGTGCCTGGAGTGTAGGCCGGGGATATAGCAATCAGCCCCAGCATTTT. Its protein is CAWSVGRGYSNQPQHF.

The genes are TRBV27 and TRBJ2-5; D may be TRBD1 (6 bases). Matching the DNA end better, TRBJ2-7 makes the J call doubtful. The CDR3 is 14 amino acids. CDR1 is MNHEY, CDR2 SMNVEV, per germline (reference sequence). The CDR3 DNA is TGTGCCAGCCAAACCGGGACATCTTCCTACGAGCAGTACTTC. Its translation is CASQTGTSSYEQYF.

The chain couples TRBV19 to TRBJ1-4, with no clear D. Germline V CDR1 and CDR2: LNHDA, SQIVND (reference sequence). CDR3 length: 10 amino acids. The V end was cut by 9 bases, the J end by 8 bases, with 7 bases between. CDR3 sequence reads: CASTGEKLFF. CDR3 DNA: TGTGCCAGCACGGGCGAAAAACTGTTTTTT.

This chain connects TRBV6-6 to TRBJ1-5, with D hard to call. This CDR3 spans 14 amino acids. Germline V gene lookup returns CDR1 MNHNY and CDR2 SVGAGI (reference sequence). V was cut by 1 base and J by 1 base, with 5 bases left in between. Here the CDR3 reads CASSYYGSNQPQHF. CDR3 sequence (DNA): TGTGCCAGCAGTTACTACGGGAGCAATCAGCCCCAGCATTTT.

This clone was recorded a few times. The J gene is TRBJ2-1, the V gene TRBV7-9; 7 positions agree with TRBD2. Germline CDR1 reads SEHNR; CDR2 reads FQNEAQ (reference sequence). Trimming cost V 4 bases and J 4 bases; bases outside gene matches: 10. The CDR3 loop spans 16 amino acids. The CDR3 loop reads CASSSFGGRDYNEQFF. As DNA, the CDR3 is TGTGCCAGCAGCTCCTTTGGTGGGAGGGATTACAATGAGCAGTTCTTC. The full variable domain, completed using reference TRBV7-9 and TRBJ2-1, is DTGVSQNPRHKITKRGQNVTFRCDPISEHNRLYWYRQTLGQGPEFLTYFQNEAQLEKSRLLSDRFSAERPKGSFSTLEIQRTEQGDSAMYLCASSSFGGRDYNEQFFGPGTRLTVL.

J is TRBJ1-2 and V is TRBV28; D not resolved. The CDR3 length is 12 residues. The V gene lost 6 bases and the J gene lost 7 bases, with 12 bases spanning the gap. Germline loops: CDR1 MDHEN, CDR2 SYDVKM. CDR3 coding DNA: TGTGCCAGCAGGTCCGAAAGGTTTGGCTACACCTTC. Translating it yields CASRSERFGYTF.

The chain joins TRBV28 to TRBJ1-5; D call uncertain. The CDR3 consists of 14 residues. Germline CDR1 and CDR2: MDHEN and SYDVKM. Trimming cost V 2 bases and J 6 bases, with 11 bases left between them. The CDR3 loop is CASSLRQWSQPQHF. For the CDR3, the DNA is TGTGCCAGCAGTTTACGGCAGTGGAGTCAGCCCCAGCATTTT.

The genes are TRBV29-1 and TRBJ2-4; 12 bases fit TRBD2. Germline CDR1 is SQVTM and CDR2 is ANQGSEA. The CDR3 covers 16 residues. V trimming: 5 bases; J trimming: 0 bases; junction bases outside the gene matches: 5. The CDR3 DNA is TGCAGCGTTCGCCCGGGACTAGCGGGAGCCAAAAACATTCAGTACTTC. Translated, it gives CSVRPGLAGAKNIQYF.

The V call is TRBV7-3, the J call TRBJ2-1, with D possibly matching TRBD2 (6 bases). This CDR3 comprises 14 residues. Per germline, CDR1 SGHTA and CDR2 FQGTGA. V shed 2 bases and J shed 6 bases, with 11 bases lying between them. CDR3 sequence: CASSLGGSGNEQFF. CDR3 bases: TGTGCCAGCAGCTTAGGGGGTAGCGGCAATGAGCAGTTCTTC.

The chain recombines TRBV7-2 with TRBJ2-3; either TRBD1 or TRBD2 may supply D (5 bases each). Deletions cut 5 bases from V and 0 bases from J, with 12 bases between. This CDR3 has 15 amino acids. The germline V gene encodes CDR1 SGHTA and CDR2 FQGNSA. The CDR3 DNA follows: TGTGCCAGCAGCACCCCGGGACCCAGCACAGATACGCAGTATTTT. It codes for CASSTPGPSTDTQYF. The full variable domain, its missing parts supplied by reference TRBV7-2 and TRBJ2-3, is GAGVSQSPSNKVTEKGKDVELRCDPISGHTALYWYRQSLGQGLEFLIYFQGNSAPDKSGLPSDRFSAERTGGSVSTLTIQRTQQEDSAVYLCASSTPGPSTDTQYFGPGTRLTVL.

This chain links TRBV5-1 with TRBJ2-7; 9 bases align to TRBD1. The junction had 14 bases not matched to a gene; V was cut back by 0 bases and J by 7 bases. The CDR3 has 17 amino acids. Germline CDR1 SGHRS, CDR2 YFSETQ. The CDR3 DNA follows: TGCGCCAGCAGCTTGGGGGGTACAGGACAGGGGAAGGAAGAGCAGTACTTC. This encodes CASSLGGTGQGKEEQYF. Full variable domain (missing parts from reference TRBV5-1 and TRBJ2-7): KAGVTQTPRYLIKTRGQQVTLSCSPISGHRSVSWYQQTPGQGLQFLFEYFSETQRNKGNFPGRFSGRQFSNSRSEMNVSTLELGDSALYLCASSLGGTGQGKEEQYFGPGTRLTVT.

The V and J genes are TRBV28 and TRBJ1-2; 7 nucleotides match TRBD1. The CDR3 length is 14 residues. Germline V gene lookup returns CDR1 MDHEN and CDR2 SYDVKM. V gave up 6 bases and J gave up 3 bases; unmatched junction bases: 7. The CDR3 region is CASRPGQVHYGYTF. CDR3 DNA: TGTGCCAGCAGACCAGGACAGGTCCACTATGGCTACACCTTC.

The J gene is TRBJ2-1, the V gene TRBV29-1, with D perhaps TRBD2 (6 bases). Trimming stripped 2 bases from V and 4 bases from J, with 12 bases between. There are 14 residues in the CDR3. Germline loops: CDR1 SQVTM, CDR2 ANQGSEA. The CDR3: CSVESRAGYNEQFF. The CDR3 nucleotides read TGCAGCGTTGAAAGCAGAGCGGGTTACAATGAGCAGTTCTTC.

The chain employs TRBV6-6 and TRBJ1-3; a weak D match, TRBD1 (6 bases). V gave up 6 bases and J gave up 1 base, with 16 bases separating them. The CDR3 length is 16 residues. CDR1 is MNHNY and CDR2 is SVGAGI in the germline V gene (reference sequence). CDR3 region: CASSTPGRGSGNTIYF. CDR3 in DNA: TGTGCCAGCAGCACGCCGGGCAGGGGATCTGGAAACACCATATATTTT.

The V and J genes are TRBV5-4 and TRBJ2-3, with D unclear. V was pared by 0 bases and J by 5 bases, with 16 bases between. The CDR3 runs to 16 residues. CDR1 SGHNT and CDR2 YYREEE come from the germline V gene (reference sequence). The CDR3 sequence is CASSLDSLGIGDTQYF. The CDR3 DNA is TGTGCCAGCAGCTTGGACTCTCTAGGGATAGGAGATACGCAGTATTTT.

The J gene is TRBJ1-2, the V gene TRBV28; a possible D gene is TRBD1 (5 bases). The CDR3 covers 19 residues. CDR1 is MDHEN and CDR2 is SYDVKM in the germline V gene. The germline V and J ends were trimmed by 5 bases and 4 bases, with 29 bases remaining between them. CDR3 loop: CASSTRSPGTAEALYGYTF. The CDR3 bases are TGTGCCAGCAGTACCCGCTCCCCCGGGACCGCTGAGGCCCTCTATGGCTACACCTTC.

This clone is a singleton in its sample. This chain uses TRBV28 with TRBJ1-5; TRBD1 might be the D (6 bases). Trimming took off 4 bases at V and 9 bases at J, with 19 bases between the two ends. Germline lookup yields CDR1 MDHEN and CDR2 SYDVKM. This CDR3 is 15 amino acids long. CDR3 sequence (DNA): TGTGCCAGCAGTTCCCCAACAGGGACCTCAGCGCCCCAGCATTTT. It yields the protein CASSSPTGTSAPQHF.

This chain links TRBV5-1 with TRBJ2-3; no firm D call. Germline V gene data show CDR1 as SGHRS and CDR2 as YFSETQ. This CDR3 spans 14 amino acids. Trimming removed 4 bases from V and 1 base from J, with 10 bases in between. CDR3 region: CASSGAQGTDTQYF. DNA for the CDR3: TGCGCCAGCAGCGGAGCTCAGGGCACAGATACGCAGTATTTT. The entire variable domain, with the rest obtained from reference TRBV5-1 and TRBJ2-3, is as follows: KAGVTQTPRYLIKTRGQQVTLSCSPISGHRSVSWYQQTPGQGLQFLFEYFSETQRNKGNFPGRFSGRQFSNSRSEMNVSTLELGDSALYLCASSGAQGTDTQYFGPGTRLTVL.

This chain connects TRBV18 to TRBJ1-5, with unresolved D. This CDR3 is 13 amino acids long. Trimming cost V 6 bases and J 1 base, with 7 bases left between them. Germline CDR1 and CDR2: KGHSH and LQKENI. CDR3 sequence: CASSAASNQPQHF. As DNA, the CDR3 is TGTGCCAGCTCGGCAGCAAGCAATCAGCCCCAGCATTTT.

The V gene is TRBV18, the J gene TRBJ2-2, with no clear D. Trimming removed 3 bases from V and 1 base from J, with 9 bases in between. The CDR3 consists of 15 residues. Germline V gene sequence: CDR1 KGHSH, CDR2 LQKENI. CDR3 sequence (DNA): TGTGCCAGCTCACCGGTGAAAGGGAACACCGGGGAGCTGTTTTTT. It yields the protein CASSPVKGNTGELFF.

The chain joins TRBV6-1 to TRBJ2-7, with 10 bases aligning to TRBD1. The CDR3 contains 14 residues. Germline V gives CDR1 MNHNS, CDR2 SASEGT. With V trimmed by 8 bases and J by 0 bases, 4 bases remained unmatched. The CDR3 DNA reads as TGTGCCAGCCAACGACAGGGGGCCTCCTACGAGCAGTACTTC. Translation: CASQRQGASYEQYF.

The V and J genes are TRBV7-9 and TRBJ2-1; tentative D call: TRBD1 (6 bases). The ends were cut back, 2 bases at V and 9 bases at J, with 14 bases in the middle. Germline lookup yields CDR1 SEHNR and CDR2 FQNEAQ (reference sequence). The CDR3 runs 14 residues. The DNA of the CDR3 is TGTGCCAGCAGCTTAAGGACAGAGAGCAGTGAGCAGTTCTTC. It yields the protein CASSLRTESSEQFF.

CDR3 DNA sequence: TGCGCCAGCAGCTTGATGCCAGAAGAGACCCAGTACTTC. Protein: CASSLMPEETQYF. V and J are TRBV5-1 and TRBJ2-5, with no clear D. Trimming pared 1 base from V and 3 bases from J, leaving 7 bases between. The germline V gene has CDR1 SGHRS and CDR2 YFSETQ. The CDR3 length is 13 residues.

This chain connects TRBV28 to TRBJ2-7; D tentatively reads TRBD1 or TRBD2 (7 bases each). Per germline, CDR1 MDHEN and CDR2 SYDVKM. This CDR3 has 15 residues. V was clipped by 3 bases and J by 4 bases, with 16 bases between them. CDR3 loop: CASSFQGGNIYEQYF. The CDR3 nucleotides read TGTGCCAGCAGTTTCCAGGGGGGGAATATATACGAGCAGTACTTC.

The V gene is TRBV5-4, the J gene TRBJ2-5, with a weak D call TRBD1 (5 bases). The CDR3 runs 15 residues. The V end lost 0 bases, the J end lost 2 bases, and 11 bases lay between the germline ends. Germline CDR1 is SGHNT and CDR2 is YYREEE (reference sequence). For the CDR3, the DNA is TGTGCCAGCAGCTTGGACAGGACCAAACAAGAGACCCAGTACTTC. This sequence encodes CASSLDRTKQETQYF.

The rearrangement joins TRBV11-1 to TRBJ2-2; possibly TRBD1 for D (6 bases). The CDR3 length is 16 residues. Germline CDR1 is SGHAT and CDR2 is FQDESV (reference sequence). V was cut by 5 bases and J by 4 bases, with 17 bases left in between. The CDR3 loop is CASSLRYRALTGELFF. DNA for the CDR3: TGTGCCAGCAGCCTCCGGTACAGGGCCCTCACCGGGGAGCTGTTTTTT.

This clone was seen just once. This chain links TRBV14 with TRBJ2-7, with 9 bases fitting TRBD2. The trim removed 1 base at V and 7 bases at J, leaving 8 bases unmatched. Germline V gene data show CDR1 as SGHDN and CDR2 as FVKESK. The CDR3 contains 15 residues. The CDR3 loop is CASSQGASGMREQYF. CDR3 DNA sequence: TGTGCCAGCAGCCAAGGGGCTAGCGGGATGAGGGAGCAGTACTTC.

This rearrangement joins TRBV6-5 to TRBJ1-5, with 7 bases that match TRBD1. In germline, CDR1 is MNHEY, CDR2 SVGAGI. The J segment lost 5 bases and the V segment lost 6 bases, leaving 4 bases of the junction unmatched. The CDR3 is made up of 13 amino acids. The CDR3 DNA reads as TGTGCCAGCAGGGGGACAGCCGATCAGCCCCAGCATTTT. It codes for CASRGTADQPQHF.